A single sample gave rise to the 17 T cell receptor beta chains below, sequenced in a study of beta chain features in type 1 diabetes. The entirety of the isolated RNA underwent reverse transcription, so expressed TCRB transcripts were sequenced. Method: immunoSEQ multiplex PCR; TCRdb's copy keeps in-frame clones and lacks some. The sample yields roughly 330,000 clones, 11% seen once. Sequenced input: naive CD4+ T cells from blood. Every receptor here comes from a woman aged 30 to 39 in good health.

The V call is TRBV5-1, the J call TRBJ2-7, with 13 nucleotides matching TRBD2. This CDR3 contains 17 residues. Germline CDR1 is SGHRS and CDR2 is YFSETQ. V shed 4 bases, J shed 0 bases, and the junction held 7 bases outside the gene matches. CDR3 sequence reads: CASSKGTSGASSYEQYF. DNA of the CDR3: TGCGCCAGCAGCAAGGGGACTAGCGGGGCCAGCTCCTACGAGCAGTACTTC.

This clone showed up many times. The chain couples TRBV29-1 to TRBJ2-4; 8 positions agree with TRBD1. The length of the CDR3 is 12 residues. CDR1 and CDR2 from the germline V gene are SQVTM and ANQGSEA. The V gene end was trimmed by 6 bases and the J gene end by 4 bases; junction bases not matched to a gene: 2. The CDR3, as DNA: TGCAGCGTCACAGGGGGTAAAAACATTCAGTACTTC. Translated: CSVTGGKNIQYF.

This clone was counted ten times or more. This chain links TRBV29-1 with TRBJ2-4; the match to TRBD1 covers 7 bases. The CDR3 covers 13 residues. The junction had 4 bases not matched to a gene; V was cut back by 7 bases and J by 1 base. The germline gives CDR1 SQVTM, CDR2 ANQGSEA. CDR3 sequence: CSAYRGAKNIQYF. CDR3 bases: TGCAGCGCCTACAGGGGTGCCAAAAACATTCAGTACTTC.

In DNA, the CDR3 is TGTGCCAGCAGCTTAGATTCCGGACTAGCCGGCAATGAGCAGTTCTTC. It yields the protein CASSLDSGLAGNEQFF. The chain uses TRBV7-6 and TRBJ2-1, with 8 nucleotides matching TRBD2. Germline CDR1 SGHVS, CDR2 FNYEAQ. Germline trimming cut 1 base from V and 6 bases from J; bases unmatched to any gene: 8. The CDR3 runs 16 residues.

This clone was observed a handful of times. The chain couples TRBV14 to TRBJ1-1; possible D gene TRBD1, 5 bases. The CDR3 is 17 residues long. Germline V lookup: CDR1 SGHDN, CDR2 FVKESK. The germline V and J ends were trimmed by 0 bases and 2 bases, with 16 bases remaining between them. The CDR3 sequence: CASSQESGKPYNTEAFF. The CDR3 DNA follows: TGTGCCAGCAGCCAAGAATCAGGGAAGCCCTATAACACTGAAGCTTTCTTT. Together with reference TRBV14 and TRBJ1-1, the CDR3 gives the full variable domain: EAGVTQFPSHSVIEKGQTVTLRCDPISGHDNLYWYRRVMGKEIKFLLHFVKESKQDESGMPNNRFLAERTGGTYSTLKVQPAELEDSGVYFCASSQESGKPYNTEAFFGQGTRLTVV.

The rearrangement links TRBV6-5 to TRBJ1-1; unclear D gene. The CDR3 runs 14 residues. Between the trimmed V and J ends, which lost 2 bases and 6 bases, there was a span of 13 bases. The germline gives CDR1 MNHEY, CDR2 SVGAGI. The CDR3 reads CASSYQEGNSEAFF. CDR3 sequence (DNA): TGTGCCAGCAGTTACCAGGAGGGTAACTCTGAAGCTTTCTTT.

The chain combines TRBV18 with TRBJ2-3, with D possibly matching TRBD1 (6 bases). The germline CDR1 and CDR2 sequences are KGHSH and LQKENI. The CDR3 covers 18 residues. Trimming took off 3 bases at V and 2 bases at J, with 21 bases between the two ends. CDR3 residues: CASSPLGWTEINTDTQYF. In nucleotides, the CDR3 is TGTGCCAGCTCACCCCTCGGCTGGACAGAGATAAACACAGATACGCAGTATTTT. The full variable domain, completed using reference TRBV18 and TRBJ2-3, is NAGVMQNPRHLVRRRGQEARLRCSPMKGHSHVYWYRQLPEEGLKFMVYLQKENIIDESGMPKERFSAEFPKEGPSILRIQQVVRGDSAAYFCASSPLGWTEINTDTQYFGPGTRLTVL.

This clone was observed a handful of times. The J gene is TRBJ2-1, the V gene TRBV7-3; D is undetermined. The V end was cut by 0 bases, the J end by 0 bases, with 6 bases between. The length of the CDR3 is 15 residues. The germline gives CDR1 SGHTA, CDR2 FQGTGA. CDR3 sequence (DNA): TGTGCCAGCAGCTTAACTGTCAGCTCCTACAATGAGCAGTTCTTC. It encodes CASSLTVSSYNEQFF.

DNA of the CDR3: TGTGCCAGCAGCTTACCGGGACAGGGCTACGAGCAGTACTTC. It yields the protein CASSLPGQGYEQYF. The rearrangement joins TRBV7-9 to TRBJ2-7; TRBD1 matches 9 bases. CDR1 is SEHNR, CDR2 FQNEAQ, per germline (reference sequence). V shed 2 bases and J 3 bases; nucleotides not matched to a gene: 2. The CDR3 loop spans 14 amino acids.

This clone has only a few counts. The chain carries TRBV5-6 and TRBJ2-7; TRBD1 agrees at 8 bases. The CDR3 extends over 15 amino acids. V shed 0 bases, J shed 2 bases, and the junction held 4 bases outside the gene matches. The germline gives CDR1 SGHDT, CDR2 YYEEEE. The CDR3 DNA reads TGTGCCAGCAGCTTGGGGCCCAGGGGGCCCTACGAGCAGTACTTC. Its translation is CASSLGPRGPYEQYF. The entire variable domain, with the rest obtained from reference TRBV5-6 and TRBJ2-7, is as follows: DAGVTQSPTHLIKTRGQQVTLRCSPKSGHDTVSWYQQALGQGPQFIFQYYEEEERQRGNFPDRFSGHQFPNYSSELNVNALLLGDSALYLCASSLGPRGPYEQYFGPGTRLTVT.

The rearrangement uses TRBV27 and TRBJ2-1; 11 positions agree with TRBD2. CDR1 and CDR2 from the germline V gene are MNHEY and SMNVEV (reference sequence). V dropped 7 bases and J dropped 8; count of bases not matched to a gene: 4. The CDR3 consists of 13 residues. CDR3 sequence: CASTGLAGDEQFF. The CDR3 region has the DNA TGTGCCAGCACCGGACTAGCGGGTGATGAGCAGTTCTTC.

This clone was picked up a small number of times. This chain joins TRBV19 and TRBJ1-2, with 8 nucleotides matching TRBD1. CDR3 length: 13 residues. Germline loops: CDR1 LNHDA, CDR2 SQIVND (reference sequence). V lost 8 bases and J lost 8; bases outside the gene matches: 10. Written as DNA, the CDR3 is TGTGCCAGTCAAACCGGGACAGGTTTCGGCTACACCTTC. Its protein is CASQTGTGFGYTF.

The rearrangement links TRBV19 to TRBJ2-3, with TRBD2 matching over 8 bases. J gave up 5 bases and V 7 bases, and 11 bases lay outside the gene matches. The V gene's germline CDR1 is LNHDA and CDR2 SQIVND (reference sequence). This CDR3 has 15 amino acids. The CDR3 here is CASKSSAGGEDTQYF. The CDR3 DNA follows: TGTGCCAGTAAATCGTCGGCGGGAGGTGAAGATACGCAGTATTTT.

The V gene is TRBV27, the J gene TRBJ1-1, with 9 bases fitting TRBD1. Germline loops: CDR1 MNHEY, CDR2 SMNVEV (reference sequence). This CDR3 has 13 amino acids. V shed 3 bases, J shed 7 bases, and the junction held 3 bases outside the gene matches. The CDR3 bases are TGTGCCAGCAGTTTCTCGACAGGGGGTGAAGCTTTCTTT. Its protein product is CASSFSTGGEAFF.

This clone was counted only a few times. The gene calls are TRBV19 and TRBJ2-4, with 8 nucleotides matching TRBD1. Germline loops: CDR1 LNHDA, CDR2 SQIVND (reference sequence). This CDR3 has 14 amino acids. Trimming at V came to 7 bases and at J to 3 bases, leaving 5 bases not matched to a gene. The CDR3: CASKETGDKNIQYF. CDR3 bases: TGTGCCAGTAAGGAGACAGGGGACAAAAACATTCAGTACTTC.

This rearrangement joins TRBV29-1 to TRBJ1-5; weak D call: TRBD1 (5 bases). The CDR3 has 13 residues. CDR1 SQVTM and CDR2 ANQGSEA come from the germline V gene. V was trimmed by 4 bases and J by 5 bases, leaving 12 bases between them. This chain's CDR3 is CSVGAGLDQPQHF. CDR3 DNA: TGCAGCGTTGGAGCAGGGTTGGATCAGCCCCAGCATTTT.

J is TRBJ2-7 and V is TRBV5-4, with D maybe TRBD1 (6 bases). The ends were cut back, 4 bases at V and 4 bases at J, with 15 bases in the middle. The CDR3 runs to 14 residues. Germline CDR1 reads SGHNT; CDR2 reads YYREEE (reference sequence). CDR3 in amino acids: CASSHQGFPYEQYF. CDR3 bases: TGTGCCAGCAGCCATCAGGGGTTTCCGTACGAGCAGTACTTC.